This is a list of T cell receptor beta chains from one sample in a study of cytomegalovirus exposure and HLA in healthy donors. Clones were sequenced by immunoSEQ multiplex PCR, and TCRdb holds only the in-frame ones, with some missing. The sample lists 200,000 or so clones; over 80% were seen once. Input material: PBMCs. These receptors came from a boy aged 2-15 years in good health and CMV-seronegative. The CDR3 runs from the conserved cysteine through the conserved F or W. The D gene is left open where the match is weak. A row's size may be missing; if present it is once, few, many or a size class.

J gene	D gene	V gene	clone size	CDR3 DNA	CDR3 protein
TRBJ1-5	TRBD1	TRBV19	NA	TGTGCCAGTAGTGTCTATCCCCCCCCCGGACAGGATTCTATCCGCAATCAGCCCCAGCATTTT	CASSVYPPPGQDSIRNQPQHF
TRBJ1-1	TRBD1	TRBV30	NA	TGTGCCTGGAGTTCCGGACAGGGTGACACTGAAGCTTTCTTT	CAWSSGQGDTEAFF
TRBJ2-3	NA	TRBV27	NA	TGTGCCAGCGGAGAGGGGGAAGATACGCAGTATTTT	CASGEGEDTQYF
TRBJ1-4	NA	TRBV6-1	NA	TGTGCCAGCAGAGTGGTCGCAGGGTGGGAAAAACTGTTTTTT	CASRVVAGWEKLFF
TRBJ1-1	TRBD1	TRBV9	NA	TGTGCCAGCAGCATGTGGACAGGAGAAGCTTTCTTT	CASSMWTGEAFF
TRBJ1-5	NA	TRBV23-1	NA	TGCGCCAGCAGTCCCGGACAGAAACCTAGGAGCAATCAGCCCCAGCATTTT	CASSPGQKPRSNQPQHF
TRBJ2-7	NA	TRBV30	NA	TGTGCCTGGAGTGGGGGACTTACCTACGAGCAGTACTTC	CAWSGGLTYEQYF
TRBJ2-3	TRBD2	TRBV5-8	NA	TGTGCCAGCAGCCTCGGGGGGTTGGCAGATACGCAGTATTTT	CASSLGGLADTQYF
TRBJ2-3	TRBD1	TRBV2	NA	TGTGCCAGCAGTCCCATAGGCAGGGGGACAGATACGCAGTATTTT	CASSPIGRGTDTQYF
TRBJ2-3	NA	TRBV2	NA	TGTGCCAGCAGTGATCGGGGAGATACGCAGTATTTT	CASSDRGDTQYF
TRBJ2-3	TRBD2	TRBV4-1	NA	TGCGCCAGCAGCCAGGGCGGGGGGCGAACTAGCACAGATACGCAGTATTTT	CASSQGGGRTSTDTQYF
TRBJ2-7	TRBD2	TRBV5-1	NA	TGCGCCAGCAGCTTGGGGGGGGAGGGCCACGAGCAGTACTTC	CASSLGGEGHEQYF
TRBJ2-3	NA	TRBV5-4	NA	TGTGCCAGCAGCGCGGCTCGCCAGCGGACCACAGATACGCAGTATTTT	CASSAARQRTTDTQYF
TRBJ1-2	NA	TRBV6-5	few	TGTGCCAGCCATAATCCGGAAGAGGGCGGCTACACCTTC	CASHNPEEGGYTF
TRBJ2-1	TRBD2	TRBV5-1	NA	TGCGCCAGCAGCCTAGGACTAGCGGGAGGGCCAAGCTCCTACAATGAGCAGTTCTTC	CASSLGLAGGPSSYNEQFF